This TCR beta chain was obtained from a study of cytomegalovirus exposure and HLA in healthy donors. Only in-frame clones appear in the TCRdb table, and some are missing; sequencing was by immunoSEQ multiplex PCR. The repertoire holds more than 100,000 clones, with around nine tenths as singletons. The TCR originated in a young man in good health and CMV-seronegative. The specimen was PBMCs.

Written as DNA, the CDR3 is TGTGCCATCAGTGATCCCGCCAGGGGGACGGAAGCCTACGAGCAGTACTTC. Protein sequence: CAISDPARGTEAYEQYF. The gene calls are TRBV10-3 and TRBJ2-7; TRBD1 aligns across 7 bases. CDR3 length equals 17 residues. Germline CDR1 is ENHRY and CDR2 is SYGVKD. V lost 3 bases to trimming and J lost 2 bases; unmatched junction nucleotides: 13.